Here is one T cell receptor beta chain with its context. This entry is derived from a study of technical replicates of blood from a handful of donors. The table came from immunoSEQ multiplex PCR; TCRdb's copy has only in-frame clones and leaves some out. The sample has around 83,000 clones, 75% to 95% seen once. The germline CDR1 and CDR2 sequences are KGHSH and LQKENI. The CDR3 loop spans 14 amino acids. V lost 3 bases to trimming and J lost 11 bases, with 16 bases between them. The sample consisted of T cells isolated from PBMCs. V usage is TRBV18 and J usage is TRBJ1-4; TRBD1 is a possible D gene (5 bases). The TCR comes from a human donor in good health. Some clones in this sample may be carry-over from other donors' samples. This CDR3 is CASSPRQLNGKLFF. CDR3 DNA sequence: TGTGCCAGCTCACCTCGACAGTTGAACGGGAAACTGTTTTTT.